This TCR beta chain was identified in a study of T-cell reconstitution after alpha-beta-depleted transplantation in children. The CDR3 sequence is 16 residues long. Trimming at V came to 6 bases and at J to 2 bases, leaving 8 bases not matched to a gene. The V gene's germline CDR1 is SQVTM and CDR2 ANQGSEA. This clonotype was recorded many times. Its target is unknown. Findings of the study overall: Expanded graft clones, several hundred of them, were reportedly the source of alpha-beta T cells about two months after transplant. A year post-transplant, T-cell counts and diversity derived mostly from newly produced T cells. Certain patients had high TCRbeta diversity at day 60, and it came from recipient T cells and thymic progenitors that survived.

Unique molecular identifiers tagged the TCRbeta library. TCRdb fed the PCR reads into MiXCR, producing one record per CDR3 protein. The data contain roughly 220,000 distinct CDR3 sequences, approximately 8.4% of them singletons. V gene TRBV29-1 combines with J gene TRBJ2-5, with TRBD2 matching over 14 bases. The receptor was isolated from a male patient aged 2 to 10 who had a stem cell transplant for acute myeloid leukemia, so the T cells may come from the graft donor. The source was PBMCs, mostly from graft donor cells, collected 360 days after TCRalphabeta/CD19-depleted stem cell transplant. CDR3 protein: CSVSGTSGSYQETQYF. CDR3 nucleotide sequence: TGCAGCGTCTCCGGGACTAGCGGGAGCTATCAAGAGACCCAGTACTTC.